These T cell receptor beta chains were read from a single sample in a study of CD8 T cells in ankylosing spondylitis. TCRdb reprocessed the 5' RACE reads via MiXCR and lists one record per CDR3 protein. In the table there are approximately 190,000 distinct CDR3 sequences, roughly 13% of which are singletons. Sequences were obtained from blood, either unsorted or a sorted T cell fraction (not recorded which). The receptors originated from a female donor with ankylosing spondylitis or in good health (not recorded which). Both conserved end residues are part of each CDR3. A D gene is named only where the DNA matches it firmly. A row's size may be missing; if present it is once, few, many or a size class.

TRBJ2-7,many,.,TRBV29-1,14,CSAEVMTSPYEQYF,TGCAGCGCTGAGGTAATGACTTCCCCCTACGAGCAGTACTTC
TRBJ1-1,many,TRBD1,TRBV4-3,15,CASSLNDRAFTEAFF,TGCGCCAGCAGCCTAAATGACAGGGCTTTCACTGAAGCTTTCTTT
TRBJ2-2,many,.,TRBV9,16,CASSPTGERDTGELFF,TGTGCCAGCAGCCCCACCGGGGAACGGGACACCGGGGAGCTGTTTTTT
TRBJ2-5,many,.,TRBV24-1,15,CATRGASGKQETQYF,TGTGCCACCAGAGGTGCGAGCGGAAAACAAGAGACCCAGTACTTC
TRBJ2-1,.,.,TRBV10-3,14,CAIRAEMGYNEQFF,TGTGCCATCAGAGCGGAGATGGGGTACAATGAGCAGTTCTTC
TRBJ1-1,many,TRBD1,TRBV7-2,13,CASSTGERTEAFF,TGTGCCAGCAGCACAGGGGAGCGCACTGAAGCTTTCTTT
TRBJ2-1,many,.,TRBV12-3/TRBV12-4,12,CASSPSPREQFF,TGTGCCAGCAGTCCTAGCCCCCGTGAGCAGTTCTTC
TRBJ2-7,few,.,TRBV7-8,15,CASSFLRTGAYEQYF,TGTGCCAGCAGCTTCCTGAGGACTGGCGCCTACGAGCAGTACTTC
TRBJ1-5,once,TRBD1,TRBV6-1,15,CASTVAGGVGQPQHF,TGTGCCAGCACGGTGGCAGGGGGAGTCGGTCAGCCCCAGCATTTT
TRBJ2-3,many,.,TRBV24-1,17,CATSDNRDPRGTDTQYF,TGTGCCACCAGTGATAACCGGGACCCCAGGGGCACAGATACGCAGTATTTT
TRBJ1-3,many,TRBD1,TRBV4-3,17,CASYTKDREGSGNTIYF,TGCGCCAGTTATACGAAGGACAGGGAAGGGTCTGGAAACACCATATATTTT
TRBJ2-7,many,.,TRBV5-1,12,CASSPGDYEQYF,TGCGCCAGCAGCCCGGGAGATTACGAGCAGTACTTC
TRBJ2-7,.,.,TRBV20-1,12,CSARDWNHEQYF,TGCAGTGCTAGAGATTGGAACCACGAGCAGTACTTC
TRBJ2-7,.,.,TRBV28,12,CASSRTVYEQYF,TGTGCCAGCAGTAGGACTGTGTACGAGCAGTACTTC
TRBJ2-1,few,.,TRBV2,14,CASIRDIARNEQFF,TGTGCCAGCATCCGGGATATAGCGAGAAATGAGCAGTTCTTC
TRBJ2-3,many,.,TRBV20-1,16,CSARSVSGLSTDTQYF,TGCAGTGCTAGATCAGTTAGCGGACTTAGCACAGATACGCAGTATTTT
TRBJ2-1,many,.,TRBV12-3/TRBV12-4,13,CASSRDGYGEQFF,TGTGCCAGCAGCCGGGACGGATACGGTGAGCAGTTCTTC
TRBJ1-2,few,.,TRBV18,14,CASSQDGASYGYTF,TGTGCCAGCTCACAAGACGGGGCCAGCTATGGCTACACCTTC
TRBJ2-2,many,.,TRBV20-1,13,CSAVKGYTGELFF,TGCAGTGCTGTAAAGGGCTACACCGGGGAGCTGTTTTTT
TRBJ1-4,many,TRBD1,TRBV7-2,15,CASSPDRVGSEKLFF,TGTGCCAGCAGCCCTGACAGGGTCGGGAGTGAAAAACTGTTTTTT
TRBJ1-1,.,.,TRBV18,16,CASSRSSQLVYTEAFF,TGTGCCAGCTCACGATCTAGCCAGTTGGTTTACACTGAAGCTTTCTTT
TRBJ2-2,.,.,TRBV19,12,CASSMETGELFF,TGTGCCAGTAGTATGGAGACCGGGGAGCTGTTTTTT
TRBJ2-2,.,.,TRBV7-3,15,CASSLNQDYTGELFF,TGTGCCAGCAGCTTAAACCAGGATTACACCGGGGAGCTGTTTTTT
TRBJ2-2,.,.,TRBV5-5,15,CASSLVSEYTGELFF,TGTGCCAGCAGCTTGGTTTCAGAATACACCGGGGAGCTGTTTTTT
TRBJ2-7,few,.,TRBV15,13,CATRGFSSNEQYF,TGTGCCACCAGGGGGTTTAGTAGCAACGAGCAGTACTTC
TRBJ1-1,many,.,TRBV5-1,12,CASSSRNTEAFF,TGCGCCAGCAGCTCGAGGAACACTGAAGCTTTCTTT